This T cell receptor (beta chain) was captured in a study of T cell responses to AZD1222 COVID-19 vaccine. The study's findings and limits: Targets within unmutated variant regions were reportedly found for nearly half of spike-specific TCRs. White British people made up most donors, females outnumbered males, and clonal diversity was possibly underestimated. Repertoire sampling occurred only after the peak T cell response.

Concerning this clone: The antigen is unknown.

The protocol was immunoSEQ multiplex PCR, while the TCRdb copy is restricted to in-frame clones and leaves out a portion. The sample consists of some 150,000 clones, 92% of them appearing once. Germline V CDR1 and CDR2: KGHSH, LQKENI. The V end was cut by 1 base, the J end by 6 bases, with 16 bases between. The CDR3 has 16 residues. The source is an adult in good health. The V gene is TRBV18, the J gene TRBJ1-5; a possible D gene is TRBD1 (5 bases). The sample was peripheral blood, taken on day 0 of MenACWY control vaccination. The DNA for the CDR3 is TGTGCCAGCTCACCACTTAACGCAGGGAGCGGTCAGCCCCAGCATTTT. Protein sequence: CASSPLNAGSGQPQHF. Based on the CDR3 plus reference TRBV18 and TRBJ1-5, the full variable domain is NAGVMQNPRHLVRRRGQEARLRCSPMKGHSHVYWYRQLPEEGLKFMVYLQKENIIDESGMPKERFSAEFPKEGPSILRIQQVVRGDSAAYFCASSPLNAGSGQPQHFGDGTRLSIL.